The T cell receptor beta chain described here comes from a study of control samples from healthy donors and cancer patients (dated by TCRdb to 2018 to 2021). With respect to this clone: The antigen this receptor binds is unknown. Base qualities are not recorded, but no much larger clone differs from it by a single base.

The CDR3 sequence holds 14 residues, the cysteine and phenylalanine included. Only CDR3 DNA is held: 42 bases, read in frame from base 1. V was cut back by 3 bases and J by 6 bases, leaving a gap of 9 bases between them. The germline V gene encodes CDR1 MNHEY and CDR2 SMNVEV (reference sequence). Library preparation used the immunoSEQ multiplex PCR assay. TCRdb mirrors the immuneACCESS table, restricted to in-frame sequences. Some clones are absent from its copies; in checked studies, under half trace to an unresolved V gene, and the reason for the others is unknown. For this sample there are 95,000 to 130,000 clones; roughly 92% appear just once. Of the sample, less than 3.5% falls within the top ten clones.

The chain is encoded by TRBV27 joined to TRBJ1-6, with TRBD1 tentatively as D gene (5 bases match). Specimen: blood. The sequence came from a man aged 25 to 45 in good health. DNA sequence: TGTGCCAGCAGTTTTCGGGGACCTAATTCACCCCTCCACTTT. This gives the protein CASSFRGPNSPLHF.